Here is one T cell receptor (beta chain) with its context. The CDR3 contains 14 residues. This specimen comes from a study of blood T cell repertoires in COVID-19. The method was immunoSEQ multiplex PCR; TCRdb's version includes in-frame clones alone and lacks a portion of them. This table has around 40,000 clones, approximately 85% appearing once. The sequenced material came from peripheral blood. This rearrangement joins TRBV21-1 to TRBJ1-2; TRBD1, the D gene given by the table, was not confirmed from the DNA. TRBV21-1 is reported as a pseudogene. This clonotype was obtained from a human donor in a cohort sampled during active COVID-19. The CDR3 nucleotides are TGTGCCAGCAGCAAGGCAGGGGGCAACTATGGCTACACCTTC. As protein: CASSKAGGNYGYTF.